The rows below give T cell receptor beta chains drawn from one sample of a study of OX40 agonist ivuxolimab in advanced cancers. Method: immunoSEQ multiplex PCR; TCRdb's copy keeps in-frame clones and lacks some. The sample lists tens of thousands of clones, 85% occurring once. This sample comprised CD4+ or CD8+ T cells sorted from blood, obtained in a trial of the OX40 agonist ivuxolimab. Receptors originate from an adult with an advanced solid tumor such as melanoma, head and neck, liver or kidney cancer. The CDR3 runs from the conserved cysteine through the conserved F or W. A D gene is named only where the DNA matches it firmly. Clone size is not always given. Where it is, it says once, few, many or a class for expanded clones.

V: TRBV11-3
D: NA
J: TRBJ2-2
size: NA
DNA: TGTGCCAGCAGCTTTGAGACAGGCGGACACGGGGAGCTGTTTTTT
CDR3: CASSFETGGHGELFF

V: TRBV29-1
D: NA
J: TRBJ1-1
size: NA
DNA: TGCAGCGCCGGACTGAACACTGAAGCTTTCTTT
CDR3: CSAGLNTEAFF

V: TRBV19
D: NA
J: TRBJ1-4
size: once
DNA: TGTGCCAGTAGTAATCCAGGCGAACCTGCAACTAATGAAAAACTGTTTTTT
CDR3: CASSNPGEPATNEKLFF

V: TRBV7-8
D: NA
J: TRBJ1-3
size: NA
DNA: TGTGCCAGCAGCCTCCCGGGTGGGCAGATAAACACCATATATTTT
CDR3: CASSLPGGQINTIYF

V: TRBV5-8
D: TRBD1
J: TRBJ1-4
size: NA
DNA: TGTGCCAGCAGCTTGGGGACAGGGGAAGTAGAAAAACTGTTTTTT
CDR3: CASSLGTGEVEKLFF

V: TRBV6-6
D: NA
J: TRBJ1-1
size: NA
DNA: TGTGCCAGCAGTCCCCCAGTTGGAAAGGGACCCACTGAAGCTTTCTTT
CDR3: CASSPPVGKGPTEAFF

V: TRBV5-4
D: NA
J: TRBJ2-1
size: once
DNA: TGTGCCAGCAGCTTGGCGGGATACTCCTACAATGAGCAGTTCTTC
CDR3: CASSLAGYSYNEQFF

V: TRBV2
D: TRBD1
J: TRBJ1-4
size: NA
DNA: TGTGCCAGCAGTGAATTTTTAGGGACAGACACTAATGAAAAACTGTTTTTT
CDR3: CASSEFLGTDTNEKLFF

V: TRBV23-1
D: NA
J: TRBJ2-7
size: NA
DNA: TGCGCCAGCAGTCAAGCCGCCAGGGCACCCAACCCGGGACGCCGAACGGACGAGCAGTACTTC
CDR3: CASSQAARAPNPGRRTDEQYF

V: TRBV11-2
D: NA
J: TRBJ1-2
size: NA
DNA: TGTGCCAGCAGCTCCGGTCCGGGGGCGGGTGGCTACACCTTC
CDR3: CASSSGPGAGGYTF

V: TRBV9
D: TRBD1
J: TRBJ1-2
size: NA
DNA: TGTGCCAGCAGCGGGGGACAGGGGATAGGCTACACCTTC
CDR3: CASSGGQGIGYTF

V: TRBV19
D: TRBD2
J: TRBJ2-1
size: NA
DNA: TGTGCCAGTACCAAAACCCCCCAAAGCGGGAGGGCCAATGAGCAGTTCTTC
CDR3: CASTKTPQSGRANEQFF

V: TRBV10-3
D: TRBD2
J: TRBJ2-2
size: NA
DNA: TGTGCCATCAGTCTAGCGGGGGGAAACACCGGGGAGCTGTTTTTT
CDR3: CAISLAGGNTGELFF

V: TRBV4-1
D: NA
J: TRBJ2-3
size: NA
DNA: TGCGCCAGCAGCCAAGATCTTAGTTGGGAGCAGAAAGATACGCAGTATTTT
CDR3: CASSQDLSWEQKDTQYF

V: TRBV7-2
D: NA
J: TRBJ2-5
size: many
DNA: TGTGCCAGCAGCGAGCGGGAGACCCAGTACTTC
CDR3: CASSERETQYF

V: TRBV27
D: TRBD1
J: TRBJ1-2
size: NA
DNA: TGTGCCAGCAGTTCACCGGGACAGGGAATCGGCTACACCTTC
CDR3: CASSSPGQGIGYTF

V: TRBV5-4
D: TRBD2
J: TRBJ2-7
size: NA
DNA: TGTGCCAGCAGCGCTGGACTAGCGGGCATCTCCTACGAGCAGTACTTC
CDR3: CASSAGLAGISYEQYF

V: TRBV28
D: TRBD1
J: TRBJ2-2
size: NA
DNA: TGTGCCAGCAGTTTAGAAGGACAGGGGGCGATGGACACCGGGGAGCTGTTTTTT
CDR3: CASSLEGQGAMDTGELFF

V: TRBV9
D: TRBD1
J: TRBJ2-2
size: NA
DNA: TGTGCCAGCAGCGCCCGACAGGGGCTCGACACCGGGGAGCTGTTTTTT
CDR3: CASSARQGLDTGELFF

V: TRBV2
D: NA
J: TRBJ1-5
size: NA
DNA: TGTGCCAGCAGGCCCGGGGGGAGGGGAGGGAATCAGCCCCAGCATTTT
CDR3: CASRPGGRGGNQPQHF

V: TRBV2
D: NA
J: TRBJ1-1
size: NA
DNA: TGTGCCAGCAGTATCCGGGGTTCTGAAGCTTTCTTT
CDR3: CASSIRGSEAFF

V: TRBV10-3
D: NA
J: TRBJ1-4
size: NA
DNA: TGTGCTACACGACGGGACGGAGGGGAAAAACTGTTTTTT
CDR3: CATRRDGGEKLFF

V: TRBV7-3
D: NA
J: TRBJ2-3
size: NA
DNA: TGTGCCAGCAGCAGATATACTAGCACAGATACGCAGTATTTT
CDR3: CASSRYTSTDTQYF

V: TRBV18
D: TRBD2
J: TRBJ2-7
size: NA
DNA: TGTGCCAGCTCACCACCGTCCGGGAGGGGCTCCGAGCAGTACTTC
CDR3: CASSPPSGRGSEQYF

V: TRBV10-1
D: TRBD2
J: TRBJ2-3
size: NA
DNA: TGCGCCAGCACTGGACTAGCGGGGGAACCCACAGATACGCAGTATTTT
CDR3: CASTGLAGEPTDTQYF

V: TRBV28
D: TRBD1
J: TRBJ2-7
size: once
DNA: TGTGCCAGCAGTCCTCCGGGACAGGACTCCTACGAGCAGTACTTC
CDR3: CASSPPGQDSYEQYF

V: TRBV10-3
D: NA
J: TRBJ2-3
size: NA
DNA: TGTGCCATAATGGATTCAGATACGCAGTATTTT
CDR3: CAIMDSDTQYF

V: TRBV9
D: TRBD1
J: TRBJ1-2
size: once
DNA: TGTGCCAGCAGCGCAACCTGGGACAGCCTCTATGGCTACACCTTC
CDR3: CASSATWDSLYGYTF

V: TRBV10-3
D: NA
J: TRBJ2-2
size: NA
DNA: TGTGCCATCACTCCGGACGGCGAACCCGGGGAGCTGTTTTTT
CDR3: CAITPDGEPGELFF

V: TRBV18
D: TRBD1
J: TRBJ1-5
size: NA
DNA: TGTGCCACCACGGGACAGAGCAATCAGCCCCAGCATTTT
CDR3: CATTGQSNQPQHF

V: TRBV4-2
D: NA
J: TRBJ2-3
size: NA
DNA: TGTGCCAGCAGCCAAGATGGGCCAGGGGATACGCAGTATTTT
CDR3: CASSQDGPGDTQYF

V: TRBV7-2
D: NA
J: TRBJ2-7
size: NA
DNA: TGTGCCAGCAGCTTACAGCCCGGGGGGCTTGGCGAGCAGTACTTC
CDR3: CASSLQPGGLGEQYF

V: TRBV30
D: NA
J: TRBJ1-1
size: once
DNA: TGTGCCTGGAGTGTTATGGGGTCGTACACTGAAGCTTTCTTT
CDR3: CAWSVMGSYTEAFF

V: TRBV6-6
D: NA
J: TRBJ1-1
size: NA
DNA: TGTGCCAGCAGAAGGAGGGGTCGGGATCTCACTGAAGCTTTCTTT
CDR3: CASRRRGRDLTEAFF

V: TRBV5-6
D: NA
J: TRBJ1-2
size: NA
DNA: TGTGCCAGCAGCACCGGCGGCTATGGCTACACCTTC
CDR3: CASSTGGYGYTF

V: TRBV11-2
D: NA
J: TRBJ2-7
size: once
DNA: TGTGCCAGCAGCTTAGTAGGCCGCTTCTCAAACGTGAACGAGCAGTACTTC
CDR3: CASSLVGRFSNVNEQYF

V: TRBV2
D: NA
J: TRBJ2-1
size: few
DNA: TGTGCCAGCAGCCAATCCGTGGGGGCCTTCAATGAGCAGTTCTTC
CDR3: CASSQSVGAFNEQFF

V: TRBV19
D: NA
J: TRBJ1-4
size: NA
DNA: TGTGCCAGTAGTCCTTTCCCGGACACCGGTAATGAAAAACTGTTTTTT
CDR3: CASSPFPDTGNEKLFF

V: TRBV4-3
D: NA
J: TRBJ1-2
size: NA
DNA: TGCGCCAGCAGCCAGGAAACCGGGGTCGGCTACACCTTC
CDR3: CASSQETGVGYTF

V: TRBV5-4
D: NA
J: TRBJ2-5
size: NA
DNA: TGTGCCAGCAGCTTAAACAATGAGGAGACCCAGTACTTC
CDR3: CASSLNNEETQYF

V: TRBV5-1
D: TRBD1
J: TRBJ1-3
size: NA
DNA: TGCGCCAGCAGCTTGGGCTCGGGACAGGGTTCGGGAAACACCATATATTTT
CDR3: CASSLGSGQGSGNTIYF